The 3 T cell receptor beta chains below were found in one sample sequenced in a study of T cell responses to AZD1222 COVID-19 vaccine. Assay used: immunoSEQ multiplex PCR; TCRdb lists only in-frame clones, some missing. This table has around 110,000 clones, around 87% appearing once. Specimen: peripheral blood, collected on day 0 of AZD1222 vaccination. The receptors derive from an adult in good health.

The V call is TRBV24-1, the J call TRBJ1-5, with D unclear. The CDR3 totals 13 residues. Germline-derived CDR1 and CDR2 are KGHDR and SFDVKD. V gave up 4 bases and J gave up 5 bases, with 8 bases separating them. CDR3 nucleotides: TGTGCCACCAGTGAGGCACCGCATCAGCCCCAGCATTTT. Protein product: CATSEAPHQPQHF.

V gene TRBV7-2 combines with J gene TRBJ2-5; possibly TRBD1 for D (6 bases). The V end lost 3 bases, the J end lost 3 bases, and 8 bases lay between the germline ends. The germline V gene encodes CDR1 SGHTA and CDR2 FQGNSA. The CDR3 runs 13 residues. The CDR3 loop reads CASSFRGEETQYF. The CDR3 DNA sequence: TGTGCCAGCAGCTTCAGGGGAGAAGAGACCCAGTACTTC.

This chain uses TRBV4-3 with TRBJ1-4, with TRBD1 identical over 9 bases. V trimming: 0 bases; J trimming: 2 bases; junction bases outside the gene matches: 7. This CDR3 region has 18 residues. The germline V gene has CDR1 LGHNA and CDR2 YSLEER. CDR3 DNA: TGCGCCAGCAGCCAAGATGCACAGGGGGCAGTCACTAATGAAAAACTGTTTTTT. Residues: CASSQDAQGAVTNEKLFF.